The rows below give T cell receptor beta chains drawn from one sample of a study of STAT5B mutations in CD4+ large granular lymphocyte leukemia. The table came from immunoSEQ multiplex PCR; TCRdb's copy has only in-frame clones and leaves some out. The data show over 35,000 clones, approximately 84% seen once. Sequencing used CD4+ T cells from blood buffy coats. All receptors come from a human donor in good health. The CDR3 runs from the conserved cysteine through the conserved F or W. D genes are given only for firm matches. Not all rows give a size; the values are once, few, many and, for expanded clones, a class.

d_call: NA; clone_size: NA; v_call: TRBV28; j_call: TRBJ2-7; cdr3_nt: TGTGCCAGCAGTCTCCATTCGGACCTCTCCTACGAGCAGTACTTC; cdr3_aa: CASSLHSDLSYEQYF
d_call: NA; clone_size: NA; v_call: TRBV30; j_call: TRBJ1-3; cdr3_nt: TGTGCCTGGAGTGTTGGGGGTTCTGGAAACACCATATATTTT; cdr3_aa: CAWSVGGSGNTIYF
d_call: NA; clone_size: NA; v_call: TRBV18; j_call: TRBJ2-7; cdr3_nt: TGTGCCAGCTCACCTACCGGGACCGCGGGCGACGAGCAGTACTTC; cdr3_aa: CASSPTGTAGDEQYF
d_call: NA; clone_size: NA; v_call: TRBV19; j_call: TRBJ1-1; cdr3_nt: TGTGCCAGTAGTGGCCCAGGGATCTCCTACACTGAAGCTTTCTTT; cdr3_aa: CASSGPGISYTEAFF
d_call: TRBD2; clone_size: once; v_call: TRBV6-1; j_call: TRBJ2-1; cdr3_nt: TGTGCCAGCAGTGAGAGCGGGAGGGCCAGGAATGAGCAGTTCTTC; cdr3_aa: CASSESGRARNEQFF
d_call: TRBD2; clone_size: NA; v_call: TRBV27; j_call: TRBJ2-3; cdr3_nt: TGTGCCAGCAGTGTCCGACTAGCGGGGCCCACAGATACGCAGTATTTT; cdr3_aa: CASSVRLAGPTDTQYF
d_call: NA; clone_size: NA; v_call: TRBV30; j_call: TRBJ2-6; cdr3_nt: TGTGCCTGGAGTGTACTTGGCCTTGGGGCCAACGTCCTGACTTTC; cdr3_aa: CAWSVLGLGANVLTF
d_call: NA; clone_size: NA; v_call: TRBV23-1; j_call: TRBJ2-7; cdr3_nt: TGCGCCAGCAGTCAATCAACCTACGAGCAGTACTTC; cdr3_aa: CASSQSTYEQYF
d_call: NA; clone_size: NA; v_call: TRBV7-3; j_call: TRBJ2-3; cdr3_nt: TGTGCCAGCAGGCCGCACGGGCTATCCACAGATACGCAGTATTTT; cdr3_aa: CASRPHGLSTDTQYF
d_call: TRBD1; clone_size: NA; v_call: TRBV18; j_call: TRBJ1-1; cdr3_nt: TGTGCCAGCTCATCGATGGGACAGGGGTTCGCGAACACTGAAGCTTTCTTT; cdr3_aa: CASSSMGQGFANTEAFF
d_call: TRBD1; clone_size: NA; v_call: TRBV6-5; j_call: TRBJ1-5; cdr3_nt: TGTGCCAGCAGAATGTCAGGGGGGAGTCAGCCCCAGCATTTT; cdr3_aa: CASRMSGGSQPQHF
d_call: TRBD1; clone_size: NA; v_call: TRBV10-2; j_call: TRBJ1-1; cdr3_nt: TGCGCCAGCAGTAACAGGGGGCTGTCGGACACTGAAGCTTTCTTT; cdr3_aa: CASSNRGLSDTEAFF
d_call: NA; clone_size: NA; v_call: TRBV11-2; j_call: TRBJ1-1; cdr3_nt: TGTGCCAGCAGCTTAGCAAGAGGGACGGCCGTGTTGGTTTTCTTT; cdr3_aa: CASSLARGTAVLVFF
d_call: NA; clone_size: NA; v_call: TRBV6-5; j_call: TRBJ1-2; cdr3_nt: TGTGCCAGCAGTTACTCGAGGGAAAGTAGCTATGGCTACACCTTC; cdr3_aa: CASSYSRESSYGYTF